Below are 30 T cell receptor beta chains sequenced from a single sample in a study of post-analysis software for immune sequencing data. Study outcomes and limitations: About five TRBV segments, including TRBV5-6, TRBV5-1 and TRBV20-1, were more frequent in patients than controls.

Incorporated into the TCR beta cDNA libraries were unique molecular identifiers, which served to reduce PCR and sequencing biases. Via MiXCR, TCRdb re-called the PCR reads, giving one row per CDR3 protein. The table records some 370,000 distinct CDR3 sequences, about a third of them present only once. No antigen is known for these receptors. Sequenced sample: blood. Receptor source: a girl aged 5 to 17 with multiple sclerosis.

This sequence joins TRBV28 and TRBJ2-7, with D possibly TRBD1 on 7 matching bases. This CDR3 region has 14 residues. Per the germline V gene, CDR1 is MDHEN and CDR2 is SYDVKM. The germline V and J ends were trimmed by 2 bases and 5 bases, with 13 bases remaining between them. Here the CDR3 DNA reads TGTGCCAGCAGTTTAGGCCCAGGGGGGAACGAGCAGTACTTC. It yields the protein CASSLGPGGNEQYF.

This clonotype has just a few counts. This rearrangement joins TRBV7-9 to TRBJ2-5; 10 nucleotides line up with TRBD1. Germline V gene data show CDR1 as SEHNR and CDR2 as FQNEAQ (reference sequence). The CDR3 consists of 18 residues. V lost 4 bases, J lost 2 bases, and 13 bases stayed unmatched. CDR3 in amino acids: CASSSSNRRDRGQETQYF. Written as DNA, the CDR3 is TGTGCCAGCAGCTCAAGTAACAGGCGGGACAGGGGTCAAGAGACCCAGTACTTC.

This clonotype appeared a few times. CDR3 sequence reads: CSVVGAGRSYNEQFF. Here the CDR3 DNA reads TGCAGCGTTGTCGGGGCGGGGCGCTCCTACAATGAGCAGTTCTTC. This chain links TRBV29-1 with TRBJ2-1, with D possibly being TRBD2 (6 bases). Trimming shortened V by 4 bases and J by 0 bases, and 13 bases separated the two germline ends. The germline V gene has CDR1 SQVTM and CDR2 ANQGSEA. The CDR3 covers 15 residues.

V usage is TRBV12-3 or TRBV12-4 and J usage is TRBJ2-4, with D possibly being TRBD2 (5 bases). The J call may not be correct, given that the DNA end is closer to TRBJ2-7. This CDR3 spans 14 amino acids. CDR3 region: CASSLWLASHEQYF. The CDR3 DNA follows: TGTGCCAGCAGTTTGTGGTTAGCTAGCCACGAGCAGTACTTC.

This clonotype was counted only a few times. This rearrangement joins TRBV10-3 to TRBJ2-2, with D maybe TRBD1 (6 bases). This CDR3 is 15 amino acids long. V lost 6 bases and J lost 1, with 12 bases in between. The V gene's germline CDR1 is ENHRY and CDR2 SYGVKD. CDR3: CAIRLGHQNTGELFF. CDR3 bases: TGTGCCATCAGACTGGGACACCAGAACACCGGGGAGCTGTTTTTT.

The CDR3, as DNA: TGTGCCAGCAGCGCCTTCGGGGGCTCGAACAATGAGCAGTTCTTC. Its protein product is CASSAFGGSNNEQFF. The chain links TRBV7-3 to TRBJ2-1; either TRBD1 or TRBD2 may supply D (6 bases each). Germline lookup yields CDR1 SGHTA and CDR2 FQGTGA. This CDR3 has 15 residues. Trimming took off 5 bases at V and 5 bases at J, with 16 bases between the two ends.

The chain joins TRBV20-1 to TRBJ2-1; 13 nucleotides align to TRBD2. V lost 6 bases, J lost 6 bases, and 11 bases stayed unmatched. The CDR3 loop spans 16 amino acids. Germline V gives CDR1 DFQATT, CDR2 SNEGSKA (reference sequence). CDR3 loop: CSAPPLAGGVFNEQFF. The CDR3 DNA follows: TGCAGTGCCCCTCCACTAGCGGGGGGGGTGTTCAATGAGCAGTTCTTC.

The chain combines TRBV12-3 or TRBV12-4 with TRBJ2-1, with D tentatively TRBD2 (6 bases). The V and J ends lost 0 bases and 4 bases respectively, with 10 bases between them. The CDR3 runs 15 residues. The CDR3 spells CASSLAWGEYNEQFF. The CDR3, as DNA: TGTGCCAGCAGTTTAGCTTGGGGGGAGTACAATGAGCAGTTCTTC.

The chain has TRBV5-1 and TRBJ1-2; D is ambiguous. The CDR3 runs 13 residues. Germline assignment: CDR1 SGHRS and CDR2 YFSETQ. V was clipped by 6 bases and J by 1 base, with 10 bases between them. Here the CDR3 reads CASTPTLNYGYTF. The CDR3 DNA is TGCGCCAGCACACCGACCCTTAACTATGGCTACACCTTC.

This clonotype was seen only a few times. The chain couples TRBV12-3 or TRBV12-4 to TRBJ2-1; 8 bases align to TRBD2. The CDR3 is made up of 15 amino acids. Trimming took 10 bases from V and 3 from J; bases not matched to a gene: 11. CDR3 protein: CATTRTGGFYNEQFF. The CDR3 bases are TGTGCCACAACTCGAACGGGGGGGTTCTACAATGAGCAGTTCTTC.

This clonotype appeared a few times. The chain is built from TRBV12-3 or TRBV12-4 and TRBJ2-1, with TRBD1 matching 9 bases. After removal of 6 bases from V and 7 bases from J, the junction contained 10 bases not matched to a gene. This CDR3 is built from 15 residues. CDR3 protein: CASSLQGAVRNEQFF. CDR3 nucleotides: TGTGCCAGCAGCTTACAGGGGGCCGTCAGAAATGAGCAGTTCTTC.

The CDR3 region is CASSSTGGQGAIETQYF. The CDR3 bases are TGTGCCAGCAGTTCCACAGGGGGACAGGGGGCAATCGAGACCCAGTACTTC. The chain employs TRBV12-3 or TRBV12-4 and TRBJ2-5, with 12 bases fitting TRBD1. V dropped 4 bases and J dropped 5; count of bases not matched to a gene: 11. The CDR3 has 17 residues.

This clonotype occurred a few times. This CDR3 reads CASSNRRTGHSNQPQHF. The CDR3 DNA sequence: TGTGCCAGCAGTAACCGGCGGACAGGGCATAGCAATCAGCCCCAGCATTTT. The chain combines TRBV27 with TRBJ1-5; TRBD1 agrees at 8 bases. With 5 bases clipped from V and 0 bases from J, the junction kept 9 bases outside the gene matches. From germline, CDR1 is MNHEY and CDR2 SMNVEV (reference sequence). The CDR3 is 17 residues long.

This chain uses TRBV2 with TRBJ2-7; D is unresolved. V was shortened by 2 bases and J by 1 base, with 3 bases between the two germline ends. This CDR3 contains 12 residues. The germline V gene has CDR1 SNHLY and CDR2 FYNNEI. This chain's CDR3 is CASSEQSYEQYF. The CDR3 DNA is TGTGCCAGCAGTGAACAATCCTACGAGCAGTACTTC.

A few counts support this clonotype. This chain joins TRBV5-4 and TRBJ2-5; D unresolved. The V and J ends lost 2 bases and 4 bases respectively, with 9 bases between them. The CDR3 is made up of 13 amino acids. CDR1 and CDR2 from the germline V gene are SGHNT and YYREEE (reference sequence). Here the CDR3 DNA reads TGTGCCAGCAGCTTCATGGATGGAGAGACCCAGTACTTC. Translating gives CASSFMDGETQYF.

This clonotype was recorded many times. The chain links TRBV28 to TRBJ1-2, with 7 bases aligning to TRBD1. V was clipped by 8 bases and J by 2 bases; unmatched bases: 11. This CDR3 is built from 15 residues. CDR1 and CDR2 (germline): MDHEN, SYDVKM. This CDR3 reads CASGIPTGANYGYTF. CDR3 nucleotides: TGTGCCAGCGGAATCCCCACAGGGGCCAACTATGGCTACACCTTC.

The chain employs TRBV28 and TRBJ1-2; D may be TRBD1 (5 bases). This CDR3 is 15 amino acids long. Germline V gene lookup returns CDR1 MDHEN and CDR2 SYDVKM. V lost 3 bases, J lost 0 bases, and 11 bases lay in between. CDR3 sequence: CASSLRDGANYGYTF. The CDR3 nucleotides are TGTGCCAGCAGTTTGCGGGACGGAGCTAACTATGGCTACACCTTC.

The chain carries TRBV4-1 and TRBJ1-1; D is perhaps TRBD1 (6 bases). CDR3 length equals 14 residues. With 3 bases removed from V and 1 base from J, the gap between germline ends came to 9 bases. Germline assignment: CDR1 MGHRA and CDR2 YSYEKL. The CDR3, as DNA: TGCGCCAGCAGCCATCGGGGGGCGAACACTGAAGCTTTCTTT. Translating it yields CASSHRGANTEAFF.

This clonotype was seen only a few times. The chain carries TRBV20-1 and TRBJ2-3; TRBD1 is a possible D gene (5 bases). V was trimmed by 5 bases and J by 1 base, leaving 7 bases between them. The CDR3 has 12 amino acids. Germline lookup yields CDR1 DFQATT and CDR2 SNEGSKA (reference sequence). CDR3 protein: CSAEQGTDTQYF. The CDR3 DNA reads TGCAGTGCTGAACAGGGCACAGATACGCAGTATTTT.

This clonotype was detected only once. This chain uses TRBV6-5 with TRBJ1-6; the D is unclear. Germline-derived CDR1 and CDR2 are MNHEY and SVGAGI. The CDR3 consists of 13 residues. V gave up 5 bases and J gave up 5 bases, with 7 bases separating them. The CDR3 DNA follows: TGTGCCAGCAGTACAGCTAATAATTCACCCCTCCACTTT. Its protein is CASSTANNSPLHF.

V is TRBV27 and J is TRBJ2-7; TRBD1 is a possible D gene (5 bases). CDR3 size: 16 residues. Germline CDR1 reads MNHEY; CDR2 reads SMNVEV (reference sequence). V was shortened by 0 bases and J by 4 bases, with 16 bases between the two germline ends. In DNA form, the CDR3 reads TGTGCCAGCAGTTTATCGGGGTGGGCAGGGCGGTACGAGCAGTACTTC. Amino acid sequence: CASSLSGWAGRYEQYF.

There are a few counts of this clonotype. The chain combines TRBV12-5 with TRBJ2-7; perhaps TRBD2 as D (6 bases). The J call may be mistaken, given a closer DNA end match to TRBJ2-5. This CDR3 is built from 13 residues. The germline gives CDR1 LGHNT, CDR2 FRNRAP. For the CDR3, the DNA is TGTGCTAGTGGTTCCGGGGGAGTAGAGACCCAGTACTTC. This translates into CASGSGGVETQYF.

This clonotype showed up just once. Here the CDR3 DNA reads TGTGCCAGCAGCGTAAACACACTGAACACTGAAGCTTTCTTT. This encodes CASSVNTLNTEAFF. The V call is TRBV9, the J call TRBJ1-1; no clear D. Germline-derived CDR1 and CDR2 are SGDLS and YYNGEE. The CDR3 length is 14 residues. V lost 1 base and J lost 0, with 7 bases in between.

This clonotype was recorded a few times. The chain carries TRBV7-9 and TRBJ2-5; unclear D gene. The J call is uncertain, as TRBJ2-7 better fits the DNA end. The germline gives CDR1 SEHNR, CDR2 FQNEAQ (reference sequence). This CDR3 spans 13 amino acids. The CDR3 coding sequence is TGTGCCAGCAGCTTACATCCCTCTTACGAGCAGTACTTC. Amino acid sequence: CASSLHPSYEQYF.

The sample holds a few counts of this clonotype. The chain employs TRBV5-6 and TRBJ2-5, with TRBD2 matching 8 bases. The length of the CDR3 is 13 residues. V was pared by 4 bases and J by 2 bases, with 1 base of the junction left unmatched. Germline V gene sequence: CDR1 SGHDT, CDR2 YYEEEE. The CDR3 region has the DNA TGTGCCAGCAGCCCGGGGGGGCAAGAGACCCAGTACTTC. Residues: CASSPGGQETQYF.

This rearrangement joins TRBV3-1 to TRBJ2-7, with D possibly TRBD1 on 5 matching bases. V was shortened by 4 bases and J by 2 bases, with 12 bases between the two germline ends. The CDR3 runs to 14 residues. Germline V lookup: CDR1 LGHDT, CDR2 YNNKEL (reference sequence). The CDR3 is CASSLTEEPYEQYF. In nucleotides, the CDR3 is TGTGCCAGCAGCCTGACAGAAGAACCCTACGAGCAGTACTTC.

This sequence joins TRBV7-9 and TRBJ2-1; TRBD1 might be the D (5 bases). The CDR3 is 14 residues long. Trimming left V 5 bases short and J 10 bases short, with 18 bases between. CDR1 is SEHNR and CDR2 is FQNEAQ in the germline V gene (reference sequence). CDR3: CASSPAVQDREQFF. CDR3 nucleotide sequence: TGTGCCAGCAGCCCCGCCGTACAGGACCGCGAGCAGTTCTTC.

The CDR3 spells CASSGDTGEQYF. The CDR3 coding sequence is TGTGCCAGCAGTGGCGATACAGGCGAGCAGTACTTC. The chain uses TRBV2 and TRBJ2-7; tentatively, D is TRBD1 (5 bases). The ends were cut back, 4 bases at V and 6 bases at J, with 10 bases in the middle. The V gene's germline CDR1 is SNHLY and CDR2 FYNNEI. The CDR3 totals 12 residues.

This sequence joins TRBV7-2 and TRBJ2-1; 7 bases agree with TRBD1. CDR1 and CDR2 from the germline V gene are SGHTA and FQGNSA. V was clipped by 1 base and J by 4 bases; unmatched bases: 4. The CDR3 spans 15 residues. CDR3 amino acids: CASSLEQGRYNEQFF. The CDR3 DNA is TGTGCCAGCAGCTTAGAACAGGGGCGTTACAATGAGCAGTTCTTC.

The table lists this clonotype with a few counts. This rearrangement joins TRBV20-1 to TRBJ2-7, with 9 bases that match TRBD1. Germline V lookup: CDR1 DFQATT, CDR2 SNEGSKA (reference sequence). Trimming took 0 bases from V and 6 from J; bases not matched to a gene: 12. The CDR3 spans 16 residues. This chain's CDR3 is CSARDERDRDLFEQYF. The CDR3 DNA is TGCAGTGCTAGAGATGAGAGGGACAGGGACCTTTTCGAGCAGTACTTC.